This T cell receptor beta chain was profiled in a study of regulatory T cells in long-lasting Graves disease. This clonotype was recorded many times. The antigen is undetermined. One end of the junction is discordant with germline, which a read error may explain. Time point meaning: newly diagnosed GD, antithyroid drugs for less than 3 months. From PBMCs, RNA was extracted and then used to make the TCR library. The peripheral blood volume drawn was around 10 milliliters, and it was collected into EDTA tubes. The length of the CDR3 is 14 residues. Germline V lookup: CDR1 SGHRS, CDR2 YFSETQ. Construction of TCR beta libraries relied on iRepertoire HTBI primers and on Arm-PCR targeting CDR3 regions. Via MiXCR, TCRdb re-called the multiplex PCR reads, giving one row per CDR3 protein. The table has about 350,000 distinct CDR3 sequences, about a sixth seen once; the top ten hold around 20%. Study-wide results and limits: In persistent patients, shared public clonotypes (over 2,500) outnumbered those in new patients (about 1,000).

This same sample was also part of a study on T cells in Graves' hyperthyroidism and ophthalmopathy.

This clonotype was obtained from a woman aged 18-30 years with Graves disease. The J gene is TRBJ2-7, the V gene TRBV5-1; D is unresolved. The sequences come from peripheral blood mononuclear cells (PBMCs), collected at new diagnosis, from a patient treated with antithyroid drugs. DNA for the CDR3: TGTGCCAGCAGTTTGGGCCCGAGCTCCTACGAGCAGTACTTC. This translates into CASSLGPSSYEQYF.